Below, 26 T cell receptor beta chains from the same sample are listed, as sequenced in a study of CD8 T cells in Susac syndrome. An amount of RNA that ranged from roughly 0.45 to 1 ug was reverse transcribed with random hexamers. In TCRdb, the immunoSEQ multiplex PCR reads were re-called with MiXCR into one record per CDR3 protein. The data show 160,000 or so distinct CDR3 sequences, approximately 95% seen once. The sequencing sample was made of CD4+ T cells from PBMCs. These receptors originate from a human donor with Susac syndrome.

The CDR3 DNA is TGTGCCAGCAGCTCACTCCCTGGGGGGGGACAACCCTACGAGCAGTACTTC. Amino acids: CASSSLPGGGQPYEQYF. The chain is built from TRBV9 and TRBJ2-7; tentative D call: TRBD2 (7 bases). The CDR3 spans 17 residues. V was cut by 4 bases and J by 2 bases, with 22 bases left in between. Germline CDR1 and CDR2: SGDLS and YYNGEE.

This chain joins TRBV9 and TRBJ2-7; D gene ambiguous. Deletions cut 0 bases from V and 3 bases from J, with 7 bases between. This CDR3 is built from 13 residues. The germline V gene encodes CDR1 SGDLS and CDR2 YYNGEE. DNA for the CDR3: TGTGCCAGCAGCGTAGCCCCTAGCTACGAGCAGTACTTC. It encodes CASSVAPSYEQYF.

This clonotype appeared once. V usage is TRBV29-1 and J usage is TRBJ1-5; 8 nucleotides match TRBD1. The junction had 3 bases not matched to a gene; V was cut back by 6 bases and J by 5 bases. This CDR3 contains 12 residues. CDR1 SQVTM and CDR2 ANQGSEA come from the germline V gene. CDR3 in DNA: TGCAGCGTGGCACAGGGGGATCAGCCCCAGCATTTT. It is translated as CSVAQGDQPQHF.

This clonotype was seen only once. The J gene is TRBJ2-5, the V gene TRBV5-6; 7 nucleotides line up with TRBD1. The CDR3 runs 14 residues. Germline V lookup: CDR1 SGHDT, CDR2 YYEEEE. Trimming at V came to 7 bases and at J to 4 bases, leaving 10 bases not matched to a gene. The CDR3 is CASRRTGRRETQYF. The CDR3 nucleotides are TGTGCCAGCCGCCGGACAGGCCGGAGAGAGACCCAGTACTTC.

The chain has TRBV20-1 and TRBJ1-5; a possible D gene is TRBD1 (6 bases). The CDR3 totals 16 residues. The V end lost 3 bases, the J end lost 3 bases, and 18 bases lay between the germline ends. Per the germline V gene, CDR1 is DFQATT and CDR2 is SNEGSKA (reference sequence). The CDR3 DNA sequence: TGCAGTGCTAGTCGGGGGGCTGGGAACCTCAATCAGCCCCAGCATTTT. Translation: CSASRGAGNLNQPQHF.

The CDR3 sequence is CASTSGLGEQFF. CDR3 bases: TGTGCCAGCACCTCGGGGTTGGGCGAGCAGTTCTTC. V usage is TRBV5-6 and J usage is TRBJ2-1; D possibly corresponds to TRBD2 (5 bases). The germline V and J ends were trimmed by 6 bases and 10 bases, with 14 bases remaining between them. CDR1 and CDR2 (germline): SGHDT, YYEEEE. The CDR3 has 12 amino acids.

The genes are TRBV20-1 and TRBJ2-5, with D perhaps being TRBD1 or TRBD2 (5 bases each). V shed 3 bases and J shed 5 bases, with 16 bases lying between them. The germline gives CDR1 DFQATT, CDR2 SNEGSKA (reference sequence). This CDR3 region has 14 residues. The CDR3 sequence: CSASPQRGSETQYF. The DNA of the CDR3 is TGCAGTGCTAGCCCCCAGAGGGGAAGCGAGACCCAGTACTTC.

The V and J genes are TRBV4-1 and TRBJ1-2, with TRBD1 as a possible D gene (6 bases). V was trimmed by 2 bases and J by 2 bases, leaving 15 bases between them. This CDR3 region has 16 residues. Per germline, CDR1 MGHRA and CDR2 YSYEKL. The CDR3 is CASSQRTRGSNYGYTF. The DNA of the CDR3 is TGCGCCAGCAGCCAACGGACGAGGGGGTCGAACTATGGCTACACCTTC.

The chain joins TRBV20-1 to TRBJ2-2; 9 nucleotides match TRBD2. There are 15 residues in the CDR3. V was clipped by 0 bases and J by 6 bases; unmatched bases: 5. Germline CDR1 is DFQATT and CDR2 is SNEGSKA (reference sequence). The CDR3 spells CSARDSLAGPGELFF. The CDR3 DNA is TGCAGTGCTAGAGATTCCCTAGCGGGGCCCGGGGAGCTGTTTTTT.

CDR3 region: CASSLAGGLSSPLHF. CDR3 nucleotide sequence: TGTGCCAGCAGCTTAGCCGGGGGTTTGAGTTCACCCCTCCACTTT. The V call is TRBV7-8, the J call TRBJ1-6, with D tentatively TRBD1 (5 bases). Trimming shortened V by 0 bases and J by 9 bases, and 12 bases separated the two germline ends. CDR3 length equals 15 residues. The germline V gene encodes CDR1 SGHVS and CDR2 FQNEAQ.

The chain uses TRBV15 and TRBJ1-1, with D possibly being TRBD1 (5 bases). Germline V gives CDR1 LNHNV, CDR2 YYDKDF (reference sequence). Deletions cut 7 bases from V and 5 bases from J, with 14 bases between. The CDR3 consists of 13 residues. The CDR3 nucleotides are TGTGCCACCACCTCCCGGGGCCGTACTGAAGCTTTCTTT. Translation: CATTSRGRTEAFF.

The chain employs TRBV7-2 and TRBJ2-3, with 16 positions matching TRBD2. V lost 5 bases, J lost 5 bases, and 7 bases stayed unmatched. CDR3 length: 17 amino acids. The germline V gene has CDR1 SGHTA and CDR2 FQGNSA. The CDR3 region is CASSPGTSGGARDTQYF. In DNA form, the CDR3 reads TGTGCCAGCAGCCCCGGGACTAGCGGGGGGGCCAGAGATACGCAGTATTTT.

V usage is TRBV29-1 and J usage is TRBJ2-3; D call uncertain. Trimming pared 7 bases from V and 8 bases from J, leaving 10 bases between. Looked up from germline, CDR1 is SQVTM and CDR2 is ANQGSEA. The CDR3 spans 10 residues. The CDR3 sequence: CSGLGGTQYF. The CDR3 DNA follows: TGCAGCGGCTTAGGTGGTACGCAGTATTTT.

This sequence joins TRBV27 and TRBJ2-1, with D possibly TRBD2 on 6 matching bases. The CDR3 spans 10 residues. Germline CDR1 reads MNHEY; CDR2 reads SMNVEV (reference sequence). CDR3: CHFSGHEQFF. The CDR3 bases are TGTCACTTTAGCGGCCATGAGCAGTTCTTC.

The V and J genes are TRBV13 and TRBJ2-7; D call uncertain. Germline-derived CDR1 and CDR2 are PRHDT and FYEKMQ (reference sequence). The CDR3 runs to 12 residues. Trimming took off 5 bases at V and 7 bases at J, with 12 bases between the two ends. DNA for the CDR3: TGTGCCAGCAGCCCGCGCCGAGAGGAGCAGTACTTC. Amino acid sequence: CASSPRREEQYF.

This chain connects TRBV28 to TRBJ2-3, with D perhaps being TRBD1 or TRBD2 (5 bases each). The CDR3 totals 14 residues. Trimming removed 9 bases from V and 0 bases from J, with 13 bases in between. Germline V gene data show CDR1 as MDHEN and CDR2 as SYDVKM. CDR3 in DNA: TGTGCCAGTTACCCGGGACGGAGCACAGATACGCAGTATTTT. Translated: CASYPGRSTDTQYF. Using reference TRBV28 and TRBJ2-3 for the parts outside the CDR3, the full variable domain is DVKVTQSSRYLVKRTGEKVFLECVQDMDHENMFWYRQDPGLGLRLIYFSYDVKMKEKGDIPEGYSVSREKKERFSLILESASTNQTSMYLCASYPGRSTDTQYFGPGTRLTVL.

This clonotype was observed a single time. This chain uses TRBV7-3 with TRBJ1-4; D unresolved. V was clipped by 5 bases and J by 4 bases, with 8 bases between them. The germline CDR1 and CDR2 sequences are SGHTA and FQGTGA. This CDR3 is built from 13 residues. The CDR3 sequence: CASSQSVNEKLFF. The DNA for the CDR3 is TGTGCCAGCAGCCAGAGCGTTAATGAAAAACTGTTTTTT.

The chain recombines TRBV29-1 with TRBJ2-3; TRBD1 or TRBD2 may be the D gene (5 bases each). The CDR3 is 14 amino acids. V lost 3 bases and J lost 0, with 10 bases in between. Germline V gene sequence: CDR1 SQVTM, CDR2 ANQGSEA. The CDR3 protein is CSVERAGSTDTQYF. The CDR3 DNA follows: TGCAGCGTTGAGAGGGCAGGGAGCACAGATACGCAGTATTTT.

The V call is TRBV7-7, the J call TRBJ2-3; D may be TRBD1 (6 bases). Germline CDR1 reads SSHAT; CDR2 reads FNYEAQ (reference sequence). The CDR3 runs 14 residues. V dropped 3 bases and J dropped 3 bases, with 10 bases sitting between them. Written as DNA, the CDR3 is TGTGCCAGCAGCTTGGGGCAGGGGACAGATACGCAGTATTTT. Translating it yields CASSLGQGTDTQYF.

The chain has TRBV6-5 and TRBJ2-1, with 7 bases lining up with TRBD2. Germline values: CDR1 MNHEY, CDR2 SVGAGI. Trimming took 6 bases from V and 6 from J; bases not matched to a gene: 8. This CDR3 contains 14 residues. CDR3 sequence reads: CASSYFGGGNEQFF. Written as DNA, the CDR3 is TGTGCCAGCAGCTATTTCGGCGGGGGCAATGAGCAGTTCTTC.

This rearrangement joins TRBV5-1 to TRBJ2-7; TRBD1 matches 7 bases. V dropped 1 base and J dropped 4; count of bases not matched to a gene: 8. CDR3 length: 15 amino acids. The V gene's germline CDR1 is SGHRS and CDR2 YFSETQ. CDR3 loop: CASSLSGQVTYEQYF. CDR3 nucleotides: TGCGCCAGCAGCTTGAGTGGACAGGTCACTTACGAGCAGTACTTC.

The V gene is TRBV14, the J gene TRBJ1-5; tentatively, D is TRBD1 (6 bases). In germline, CDR1 is SGHDN, CDR2 FVKESK. V was trimmed by 9 bases and J by 4 bases, leaving 13 bases between them. The CDR3 contains 13 residues. CDR3 sequence: CARRGRGNQPQHF. The CDR3 bases are TGTGCCAGGAGGGGCAGGGGAAATCAGCCCCAGCATTTT.

Only one count was recorded for this clonotype. V and J are TRBV29-1 and TRBJ1-1; D ambiguous. CDR1 and CDR2 from the germline V gene are SQVTM and ANQGSEA. The V end was cut by 3 bases, the J end by 5 bases, with 13 bases between. The CDR3 has 13 residues. CDR3 protein: CSVDDPRWTEAFF. The CDR3, as DNA: TGCAGCGTTGACGATCCTCGATGGACTGAAGCTTTCTTT.

The chain has TRBV23-1 and TRBJ1-6; the D gene is possibly TRBD1 (5 bases). TRBV23-1 is annotated as an ORF whose role is uncertain. The CDR3 is made up of 16 amino acids. V was pared by 0 bases and J by 10 bases, with 16 bases between. CDR3 sequence reads: CASSQSPDSPGSPLHF. The CDR3 bases are TGCGCCAGCAGTCAATCCCCTGACAGTCCGGGGTCACCCCTCCACTTT.

The chain has TRBV20-1 and TRBJ1-2; 7 nucleotides match TRBD1. The J segment lost 7 bases and the V segment lost 0 bases, leaving 8 bases of the junction unmatched. The CDR3 sequence is 14 residues long. CDR1 and CDR2 (germline): DFQATT, SNEGSKA (reference sequence). The CDR3 bases are TGCAGTGCTAGAGATGGGACAGCCAGTGGTGGCTACACCTTC. Translation gives CSARDGTASGGYTF.

The chain employs TRBV20-1 and TRBJ1-2; unclear D gene. V lost 0 bases to trimming and J lost 4 bases, with 6 bases between them. The germline V gene encodes CDR1 DFQATT and CDR2 SNEGSKA (reference sequence). The CDR3 is made up of 12 amino acids. CDR3 loop: CSAREEPYGYTF. The CDR3 bases are TGCAGTGCTAGAGAGGAGCCCTATGGCTACACCTTC.